This TCR beta chain stems from a study of T-cell reconstitution after alpha-beta-depleted transplantation in children. Study results and limitations: As was reported, about two months after transplant, alpha-beta T cells came from several hundred expanded graft clones. After transplant, high TCRbeta diversity at day 60 in some patients arose from surviving recipient T cells and thymic progenitors. Most T-cell counts and diversity one year after the transplant came from T cells that were newly produced.

Unique molecular identifiers were used in preparing the TCRbeta library. TCRdb reprocessed the PCR reads via MiXCR and lists one record per CDR3 protein. The sample includes approximately 800,000 distinct CDR3 sequences, under 20% seen only once; the top ten take approximately 4.5%. The germline V gene has CDR1 MGHRA and CDR2 YSYEKL. V gave up 3 bases and J gave up 7 bases; unmatched junction bases: 7. The CDR3 is made up of 16 amino acids. This clonotype occurred many times. What it binds is unknown. This receptor was taken from a male patient aged 10-17 years who had a stem cell transplant for acute lymphoblastic leukemia, so the T cells may come from the graft donor. This chain links TRBV4-1 with TRBJ2-2; 11 positions match TRBD2. This material consisted of PBMCs, mostly from graft donor cells, taken 360 days after TCRalphabeta/CD19-depleted stem cell transplant. The DNA of the CDR3 is TGCGCCAGCAGCCAGACGGGACTAGCGGAGGGCGGGGAGCTGTTTTTT. It codes for CASSQTGLAEGGELFF.